This entry lists 10 T cell receptor beta chains sequenced from one sample in a study of shared clonotypes between healthy human individuals. TCRdb's table, derived via immunoSEQ multiplex PCR, lists solely in-frame clones and lacks some. The table has fewer than 3 million clones, 85% to 95% seen once; the top ten hold around 0.35%. The source material was naive CD4+ T cells from PBMCs. Subset defined: CD45RA+ positively selected. The origin of the receptors is a man between 18 and 29 years old in good health. Some clones in this sample may be carry-over from other donors' samples.

The V and J genes are TRBV2 and TRBJ1-1, with 9 bases that match TRBD1. V lost 5 bases to trimming and J lost 5 bases; unmatched junction nucleotides: 6. The germline V gene has CDR1 SNHLY and CDR2 FYNNEI. CDR3 size: 14 residues. The CDR3 DNA follows: TGTGCCAGCAGTACCGAGACAGGGGGGACTGAAGCTTTCTTT. This sequence encodes CASSTETGGTEAFF.

J is TRBJ2-7 and V is TRBV28; possible D gene TRBD1, 6 bases. Germline V gene data show CDR1 as MDHEN and CDR2 as SYDVKM. The CDR3 has 15 amino acids. V was cut by 3 bases and J by 2 bases, with 14 bases left in between. Written as DNA, the CDR3 is TGTGCCAGCAGTTTTGGTCAGGGGCTTACCTACGAGCAGTACTTC. Its protein is CASSFGQGLTYEQYF.

V gene TRBV7-2 combines with J gene TRBJ2-1; 8 positions match TRBD2. The CDR3 length is 16 residues. V trimming: 5 bases; J trimming: 9 bases; junction bases outside the gene matches: 15. The V gene's germline CDR1 is SGHTA and CDR2 FQGNSA. The DNA of the CDR3 is TGTGCCAGCAGCCTCCCAGGGGTAGCGGGAATCAGTGAGCAGTTCTTC. Its protein is CASSLPGVAGISEQFF.

The chain uses TRBV25-1 and TRBJ2-7; TRBD2 aligns across 9 bases. This CDR3 comprises 14 residues. Per the germline V gene, CDR1 is MGHDK and CDR2 is SYGVNS. V gave up 8 bases and J gave up 0 bases; unmatched junction bases: 5. In nucleotides, the CDR3 is TGTGCCAGCGAACTAGCGGGTGACTCCTACGAGCAGTACTTC. Translated, it gives CASELAGDSYEQYF.

The rearrangement links TRBV5-1 to TRBJ2-1, with D tentatively TRBD1 (5 bases). V lost 4 bases to trimming and J lost 0 bases, with 20 bases between them. CDR3 length: 18 residues. Per the germline V gene, CDR1 is SGHRS and CDR2 is YFSETQ. The CDR3 DNA is TGCGCCAGCAGCCTCCCCTCAACAGGCCTAGGCTCCTACAATGAGCAGTTCTTC. It is translated as CASSLPSTGLGSYNEQFF.

This clone was seen a handful of times. The chain uses TRBV21-1 and TRBJ2-5; the table's D call TRBD1 went unverified against the DNA. TRBV21-1 has pseudogene status. The CDR3 totals 14 residues. The CDR3 region is CASSIRRWEETQYF. CDR3 in DNA: TGTGCCAGCAGCATACGCAGGTGGGAAGAGACCCAGTACTTC.

The CDR3 DNA follows: TGCGCCAGCAGCCACAAGGAAGGTTGGGGCACTGAAGCTTTCTTT. Amino acid sequence: CASSHKEGWGTEAFF. This chain uses TRBV4-1 with TRBJ1-1; D remains unclear. Trimming cost V 3 bases and J 4 bases, with 15 bases left between them. Germline V gives CDR1 MGHRA, CDR2 YSYEKL. The CDR3 totals 15 residues.

The chain is built from TRBV28 and TRBJ2-4; 8 nucleotides agree with TRBD2. Unmatched junction bases numbered 7, after V lost 6 bases and J lost 0 bases. The V gene's germline CDR1 is MDHEN and CDR2 SYDVKM. The CDR3 runs 16 residues. CDR3 residues: CASSRGGSLAKNIQYF. The CDR3 DNA follows: TGTGCCAGCAGCCGGGGGGGTTCCCTAGCCAAAAACATTCAGTACTTC.

The CDR3 reads CASSDPDRGLNQPQHF. In nucleotides, the CDR3 is TGTGCCAGCAGCGACCCGGACAGGGGGCTGAATCAGCCCCAGCATTTT. The rearrangement links TRBV21-1 to TRBJ1-5; TRBD1 is the table's D call, not checked against the DNA. TRBV21-1 is described as a pseudogene. The CDR3 is 16 residues long.

This clone is a singleton in its sample. The gene calls are TRBV5-4 and TRBJ1-1, with D hard to call. V was trimmed by 1 base and J by 3 bases, leaving 7 bases between them. This CDR3 region has 13 residues. CDR1 and CDR2 from the germline V gene are SGHNT and YYREEE (reference sequence). CDR3 in DNA: TGTGCCAGCAGCTTGACTGAATACACTGAAGCTTTCTTT. This codes for CASSLTEYTEAFF.